The 7 T cell receptor beta chains given below trace back to one sample, sequenced in a study of T cells in Graves' hyperthyroidism and ophthalmopathy. It was RNA transcripts that yielded the amplified TCR beta CDR3 regions. First-round RT-PCR with HTBI primers amplified the TCR CDR3 region. From the multiplex PCR reads, TCRdb called clonotypes with MiXCR, one entry per CDR3 protein. The table includes under 400,000 distinct CDR3 sequences, 15% to 20% detected once. Sequenced input: blood. The receptors derive from a woman in her forties or fifties with Graves' hyperthyroidism.

At least ten counts were recorded for this clonotype. The rearrangement links TRBV12-3 or TRBV12-4 to TRBJ1-5; D not certain. This CDR3 comprises 14 residues. Trimming shortened V by 2 bases and J by 5 bases, and 10 bases separated the two germline ends. CDR3 nucleotide sequence: TGTGCCAGCAGTTTATTTGGGGAGCATCAGCCCCAGCATTTT. Protein product: CASSLFGEHQPQHF.

This chain joins TRBV6-1 and TRBJ1-2, with D perhaps TRBD1 (5 bases). V was cut by 2 bases and J by 1 base, with 11 bases left in between. The CDR3 is made up of 15 amino acids. Germline assignment: CDR1 MNHNS and CDR2 SASEGT. In DNA form, the CDR3 reads TGTGCCAGCAGTGAACAGGGTATTTATAACTATGGCTACACCTTC. Amino acids: CASSEQGIYNYGYTF.

This clonotype was picked up many times. V is TRBV28 and J is TRBJ2-7; D tentatively reads TRBD1 or TRBD2 (6 bases each). Trimming shortened V by 5 bases and J by 2 bases, and 19 bases separated the two germline ends. CDR3 length: 16 residues. Germline values: CDR1 MDHEN, CDR2 SYDVKM. CDR3 amino acids: CASSRRGDPLPYEQYF. The DNA for the CDR3 is TGTGCCAGCAGTCGGAGGGGGGATCCCCTCCCCTACGAGCAGTACTTC.

This clonotype occurred once. The V gene is TRBV20-1, the J gene TRBJ2-1; 10 nucleotides line up with TRBD2. CDR1 is DFQATT and CDR2 is SNEGSKA in the germline V gene (reference sequence). The CDR3 covers 15 residues. Trimming at V came to 2 bases and at J to 4 bases, leaving 5 bases not matched to a gene. CDR3 protein: CSARPLAGRYNEQFF. CDR3 nucleotide sequence: TGCAGTGCTAGACCACTAGCGGGGAGGTACAATGAGCAGTTCTTC.

The chain employs TRBV9 and TRBJ2-7; D is possibly TRBD1 (6 bases). The CDR3 is made up of 14 amino acids. Germline V gene sequence: CDR1 SGDLS, CDR2 YYNGEE. Trimming took off 0 bases at V and 6 bases at J, with 13 bases between the two ends. Here the CDR3 reads CASSVGGTPFEQYF. The CDR3 DNA reads TGTGCCAGCAGCGTAGGGGGGACACCCTTCGAGCAGTACTTC.

The rearrangement links TRBV27 to TRBJ2-1; TRBD2 matches 11 bases. Germline-derived CDR1 and CDR2 are MNHEY and SMNVEV (reference sequence). Trimming at V came to 4 bases and at J to 7 bases, leaving 6 bases not matched to a gene. The CDR3 length is 15 residues. CDR3 nucleotides: TGTGCCAGCAGTTCGCCGGGACTAGCGGTGAATGAGCAGTTCTTC. This translates into CASSSPGLAVNEQFF.

This clonotype has ten or more counts. The chain couples TRBV25-1 to TRBJ2-7; D gene ambiguous. The CDR3 extends over 13 amino acids. V was pared by 2 bases and J by 3 bases, with 8 bases between. The germline V gene encodes CDR1 MGHDK and CDR2 SYGVNS. CDR3 region: CASSEGWGYEQYF. Here the CDR3 DNA reads TGTGCCAGCAGTGAAGGTTGGGGCTACGAGCAGTACTTC.